These 5 T cell receptor beta chains originate from one sample sequenced in a study of shared clonotypes between healthy human individuals. Libraries were prepared by immunoSEQ multiplex PCR; TCRdb keeps only in-frame clonotypes and omits some of them. Of 2 million to 2.5 million clones listed, 93% are singletons. The sequenced sample was naive CD4+ T cells from PBMCs. Documented subset: CD45RA+ positively selected. The receptors here all came from a man between 18 and 35 years old in good health. Some clones in this sample may be carry-over from other donors' samples.

Note on this clone: The identical CDR3 is also encoded by other nucleotide sequences in the sample. CDR3 in DNA: TGTGCCAGCAGCTTTGGTCGGAGCACAGATACGCAGTATTTT. Amino acids: CASSFGRSTDTQYF. This chain uses TRBV5-4 with TRBJ2-3; no clear D. Germline V gene data show CDR1 as SGHNT and CDR2 as YYREEE (reference sequence). Trimming cost V 2 bases and J 0 bases, with 7 bases left between them. CDR3 length equals 14 residues.

Remarks on this clone: Distinct nucleotide sequences in the sample also encode this CDR3. The chain employs TRBV7-9 and TRBJ2-2; 7 nucleotides line up with TRBD2. From germline, CDR1 is SEHNR and CDR2 FQNEAQ (reference sequence). The junction had 2 bases not matched to a gene; V was cut back by 1 base and J by 0 bases. The CDR3 is 16 residues long. CDR3 coding DNA: TGTGCCAGCAGCTTAGGCCTAGCGGCGAACACCGGGGAGCTGTTTTTT. Translation gives CASSLGLAANTGELFF.

V gene TRBV29-1 combines with J gene TRBJ2-3, with 9 bases identical to TRBD2. V trimming: 4 bases; J trimming: 1 base; junction bases outside the gene matches: 3. The CDR3 sequence is 14 residues long. CDR1 is SQVTM and CDR2 is ANQGSEA in the germline V gene. This chain's CDR3 is CSVAVAGGTDTQYF. CDR3 bases: TGCAGCGTTGCCGTAGCGGGAGGCACAGATACGCAGTATTTT.

This clone was counted once. Germline and junction disagree at one end, which may indicate a read error. The rearrangement joins TRBV28 to TRBJ2-1; D is uncertain. Germline CDR1 reads MDHEN; CDR2 reads SYDVKM. The CDR3 spans 12 residues. The CDR3, as DNA: TGTGCCAGCACGATGGCAAACAATGAGCGGTTCTTC. Its protein is CASTMANNERFF.

The chain links TRBV4-2 to TRBJ2-2, with D uncertain. Germline V lookup: CDR1 LGHNA, CDR2 YNFKEQ. Trimming took off 8 bases at V and 1 base at J, with 8 bases between the two ends. CDR3 length equals 13 residues. The CDR3 DNA is TGTGCCAGCGGATACAGGAACACCGGGGAGCTGTTTTTT. As protein: CASGYRNTGELFF.